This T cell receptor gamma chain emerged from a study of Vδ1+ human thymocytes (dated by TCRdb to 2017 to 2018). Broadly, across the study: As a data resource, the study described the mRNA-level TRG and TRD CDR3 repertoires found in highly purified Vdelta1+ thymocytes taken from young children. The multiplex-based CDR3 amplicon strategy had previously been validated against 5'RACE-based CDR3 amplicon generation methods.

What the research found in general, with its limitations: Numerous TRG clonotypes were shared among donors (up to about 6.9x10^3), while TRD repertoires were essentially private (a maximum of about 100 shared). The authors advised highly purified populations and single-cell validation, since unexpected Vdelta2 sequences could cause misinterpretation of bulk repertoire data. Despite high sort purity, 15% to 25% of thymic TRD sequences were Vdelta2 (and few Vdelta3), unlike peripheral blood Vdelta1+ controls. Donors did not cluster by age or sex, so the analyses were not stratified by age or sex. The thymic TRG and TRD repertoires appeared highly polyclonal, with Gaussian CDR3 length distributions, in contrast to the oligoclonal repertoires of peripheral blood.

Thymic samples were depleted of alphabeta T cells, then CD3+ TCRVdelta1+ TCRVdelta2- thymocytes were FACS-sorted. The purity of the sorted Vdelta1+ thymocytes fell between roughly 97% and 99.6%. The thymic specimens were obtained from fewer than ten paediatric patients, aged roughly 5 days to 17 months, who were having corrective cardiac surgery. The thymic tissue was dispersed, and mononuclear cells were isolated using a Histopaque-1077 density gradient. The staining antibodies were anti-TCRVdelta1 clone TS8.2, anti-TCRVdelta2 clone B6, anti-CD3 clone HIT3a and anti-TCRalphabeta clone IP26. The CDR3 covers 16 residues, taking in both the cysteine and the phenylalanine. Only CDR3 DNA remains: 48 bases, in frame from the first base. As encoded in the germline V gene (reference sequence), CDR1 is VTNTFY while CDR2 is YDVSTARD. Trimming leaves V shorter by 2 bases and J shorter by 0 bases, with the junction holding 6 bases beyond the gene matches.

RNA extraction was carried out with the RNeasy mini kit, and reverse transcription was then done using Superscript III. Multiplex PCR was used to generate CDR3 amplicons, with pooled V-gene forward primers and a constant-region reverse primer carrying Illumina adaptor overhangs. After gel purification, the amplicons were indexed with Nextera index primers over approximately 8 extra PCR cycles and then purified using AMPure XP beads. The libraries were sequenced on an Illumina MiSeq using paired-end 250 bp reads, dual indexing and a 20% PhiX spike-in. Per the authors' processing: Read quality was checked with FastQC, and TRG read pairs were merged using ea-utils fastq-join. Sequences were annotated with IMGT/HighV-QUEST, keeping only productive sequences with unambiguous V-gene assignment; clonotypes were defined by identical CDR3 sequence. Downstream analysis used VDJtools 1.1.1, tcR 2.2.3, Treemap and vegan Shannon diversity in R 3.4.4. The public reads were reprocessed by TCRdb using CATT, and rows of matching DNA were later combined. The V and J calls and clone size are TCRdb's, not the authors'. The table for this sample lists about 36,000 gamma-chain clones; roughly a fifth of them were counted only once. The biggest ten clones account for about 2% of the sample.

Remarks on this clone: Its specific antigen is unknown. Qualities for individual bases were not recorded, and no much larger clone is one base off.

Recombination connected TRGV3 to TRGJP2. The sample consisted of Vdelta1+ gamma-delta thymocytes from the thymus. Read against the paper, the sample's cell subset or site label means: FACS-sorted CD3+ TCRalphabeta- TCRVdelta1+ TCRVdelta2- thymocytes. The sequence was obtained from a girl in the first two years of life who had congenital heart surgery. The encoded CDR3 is CATWDTFNSSDWIKTF. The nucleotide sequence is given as TGTGCCACCTGGGACACCTTCAATAGTAGTGATTGGATCAAGACGTTT.